Listed here are 17 T cell receptor beta chains from one sample, sequenced in a study of blood T cell repertoires in COVID-19. The method was immunoSEQ multiplex PCR; TCRdb's version includes in-frame clones alone and lacks a portion of them. The sample includes around 40,000 clones, approximately 90% of them seen just once. The sequenced sample was peripheral blood. The source is a human donor in a cohort sampled during active COVID-19.

The chain uses TRBV28 and TRBJ2-7, with D possibly being TRBD1 (6 bases). Germline CDR1 and CDR2: MDHEN and SYDVKM. This CDR3 is 16 amino acids long. Trimming removed 5 bases at V and 7 bases at J, with 24 bases between. CDR3 coding DNA: TGTGCCAGCAGTCTACCGACAGGTGCCTCACCCGGGGAGCAGTACTTC. It encodes CASSLPTGASPGEQYF.

This clone occurred once. The rearrangement uses TRBV15 and TRBJ2-7, with 7 bases matching TRBD1. The trim removed 0 bases at V and 2 bases at J, leaving 1 base unmatched. CDR1 and CDR2 from the germline V gene are LNHNV and YYDKDF (reference sequence). This CDR3 is 14 amino acids long. The CDR3 region has the DNA TGTGCCACCAGCAGAGAACAGGGGCCCTACGAGCAGTACTTC. Translation gives CATSREQGPYEQYF.

This chain uses TRBV5-8 with TRBJ1-5; TRBD1 might be the D (6 bases). This CDR3 is built from 15 residues. The V end was cut by 0 bases, the J end by 6 bases, with 13 bases between. From germline, CDR1 is SGHTS and CDR2 YDEGEE. The CDR3 coding sequence is TGTGCCAGCAGCTTGGCAGGGGTAGGTACTCAGCCCCAGCATTTT. This translates into CASSLAGVGTQPQHF.

The chain combines TRBV5-1 with TRBJ2-1, with D tentatively TRBD1 (6 bases). Germline V lookup: CDR1 SGHRS, CDR2 YFSETQ. V was cut by 2 bases and J by 3 bases, with 15 bases left in between. The CDR3 loop spans 16 amino acids. The CDR3 reads CASSFRGVGYYNEQFF. CDR3 bases: TGCGCCAGCAGCTTCAGGGGTGTCGGATACTACAATGAGCAGTTCTTC.

The J gene is TRBJ2-1, the V gene TRBV6-6; no definite D call. CDR1 MNHNY and CDR2 SVGAGI come from the germline V gene (reference sequence). Between the trimmed V and J ends, which lost 5 bases and 2 bases, there was a span of 19 bases. The CDR3 length is 17 residues. The CDR3 coding sequence is TGTGCCAGCAGTCGAAGACCATCAGGCAGAGCCTACAATGAGCAGTTCTTC. Amino acids: CASSRRPSGRAYNEQFF.

The chain recombines TRBV30 with TRBJ1-3, with D possibly matching TRBD1 (6 bases). Germline lookup yields CDR1 GTSNPN and CDR2 SVGIG (reference sequence). V was cut by 0 bases and J by 0 bases, with 15 bases left in between. The CDR3 totals 17 residues. In DNA form, the CDR3 reads TGTGCCTGGAGTGTATGGCGGACAGCGTTCTCTGGAAACACCATATATTTT. Encoded protein: CAWSVWRTAFSGNTIYF.

The J gene is TRBJ2-5, the V gene TRBV9; no clear D. CDR1 is SGDLS and CDR2 is YYNGEE in the germline V gene. The CDR3 loop spans 16 amino acids. The V end lost 0 bases, the J end lost 1 base, and 13 bases lay between the germline ends. Written as DNA, the CDR3 is TGTGCCAGCAGCGTAGGCCCTGTGGCTGCCCAAGAGACCCAGTACTTC. It is translated as CASSVGPVAAQETQYF.

This clone was observed a few times. This chain uses TRBV5-1 with TRBJ1-6; possibly TRBD1 for D (5 bases). Germline values: CDR1 SGHRS, CDR2 YFSETQ. V lost 4 bases to trimming and J lost 9 bases, with 14 bases between them. This CDR3 region has 14 residues. The CDR3 sequence: CASSVGRGGSPLHF. Here the CDR3 DNA reads TGCGCCAGCAGCGTGGGCCGGGGGGGTTCACCCCTCCACTTT.

V and J are TRBV28 and TRBJ2-1; tentative D call: TRBD1 (6 bases). CDR3 length: 15 amino acids. V was shortened by 2 bases and J by 8 bases, with 16 bases between the two germline ends. CDR1 is MDHEN, CDR2 SYDVKM, per germline. The CDR3 nucleotides are TGTGCCAGCAGTTTAAGGGGGACATTAATCCATGAGCAGTTCTTC. Its translation: CASSLRGTLIHEQFF.

The chain joins TRBV27 to TRBJ2-7; 9 bases are a match to TRBD1. Germline V gene sequence: CDR1 MNHEY, CDR2 SMNVEV (reference sequence). This CDR3 contains 12 residues. Trimming at V came to 5 bases and at J to 12 bases, leaving 8 bases not matched to a gene. The CDR3 protein is CASSPDRGLGYF. CDR3 nucleotide sequence: TGTGCCAGCAGTCCCGACAGGGGGTTGGGGTACTTC.

The chain recombines TRBV5-1 with TRBJ2-3; the D is unclear. The germline V gene encodes CDR1 SGHRS and CDR2 YFSETQ. Trimming pared 0 bases from V and 2 bases from J, leaving 13 bases between. There are 16 residues in the CDR3. The CDR3 coding sequence is TGCGCCAGCAGCTTGGGTGGCACCTCTTACACAGATACGCAGTATTTT. Translation: CASSLGGTSYTDTQYF.

V gene TRBV7-2 combines with J gene TRBJ2-7; perhaps TRBD2 as D (6 bases). The CDR3 is made up of 14 amino acids. The V and J ends lost 1 base and 2 bases respectively, with 9 bases between them. CDR1 is SGHTA, CDR2 FQGNSA, per germline. The CDR3: CASSLVRETYEQYF. CDR3 nucleotides: TGTGCCAGCAGCTTAGTACGGGAGACCTACGAGCAGTACTTC.

The table lists this clone with a count of one. The gene calls are TRBV5-1 and TRBJ1-1, with D perhaps matching TRBD1 (5 bases). The germline gives CDR1 SGHRS, CDR2 YFSETQ. The CDR3 contains 13 residues. The V and J ends lost 4 bases and 1 base respectively, with 8 bases between them. In DNA, the CDR3 is TGCGCCAGCAGCAGGACACCGAACACTGAAGCTTTCTTT. Its translation is CASSRTPNTEAFF.

V usage is TRBV18 and J usage is TRBJ2-3; the D gene is possibly TRBD2 (6 bases). The CDR3 runs to 12 residues. Per germline, CDR1 KGHSH and CDR2 LQKENI. The V end was cut by 3 bases, the J end by 6 bases, with 7 bases between. The CDR3 coding sequence is TGTGCCAGCTCACCGGCGGGGGATACGCAGTATTTT. It is translated as CASSPAGDTQYF.

The CDR3 reads CASSLQGQGYNEQFF. Here the CDR3 DNA reads TGCGCCAGCAGCTTGCAGGGACAGGGATACAATGAGCAGTTCTTC. The rearrangement links TRBV5-1 to TRBJ2-1, with 9 bases aligning to TRBD1. The CDR3 is made up of 15 amino acids. Germline V gene lookup returns CDR1 SGHRS and CDR2 YFSETQ. Unmatched junction bases numbered 3, after V lost 1 base and J lost 4 bases.

This chain uses TRBV6-2 or TRBV6-3 with TRBJ2-3, with D possibly being TRBD2 (6 bases). Germline V gives CDR1 MNHEY, CDR2 SVGEGT. The CDR3 is 15 amino acids. The ends were cut back, 5 bases at V and 6 bases at J, with 18 bases in the middle. The CDR3 nucleotides are TGTGCCAGCAGTCGGCAGACTAGTGCCTTTGATACGCAGTATTTT. Translated, it gives CASSRQTSAFDTQYF.

The chain links TRBV27 to TRBJ2-5; D gene ambiguous. Looked up from germline, CDR1 is MNHEY and CDR2 is SMNVEV (reference sequence). CDR3 size: 13 residues. Trimming cost V 2 bases and J 5 bases, with 9 bases left between them. The CDR3 loop is CASSLLLSETQYF. In DNA form, the CDR3 reads TGTGCCAGCAGTTTACTACTTTCGGAGACCCAGTACTTC.